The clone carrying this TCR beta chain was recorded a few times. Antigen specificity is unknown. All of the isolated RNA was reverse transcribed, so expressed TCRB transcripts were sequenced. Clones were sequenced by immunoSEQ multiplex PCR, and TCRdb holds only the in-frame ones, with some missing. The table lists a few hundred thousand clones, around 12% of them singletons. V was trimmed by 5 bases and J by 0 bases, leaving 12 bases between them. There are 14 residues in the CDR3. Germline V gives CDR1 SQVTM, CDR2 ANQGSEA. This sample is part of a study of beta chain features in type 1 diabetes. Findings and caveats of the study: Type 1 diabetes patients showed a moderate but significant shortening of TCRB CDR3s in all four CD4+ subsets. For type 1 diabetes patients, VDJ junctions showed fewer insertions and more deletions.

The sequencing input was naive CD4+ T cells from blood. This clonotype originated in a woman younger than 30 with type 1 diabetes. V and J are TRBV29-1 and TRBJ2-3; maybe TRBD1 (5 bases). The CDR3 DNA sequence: TGCAGCGTTCCGACAGAGCCTAGCACAGATACGCAGTATTTT. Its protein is CSVPTEPSTDTQYF.